These 14 T cell receptor beta chains share one sample of origin, sequenced in a study of T cell clonality in common variable immunodeficiency (dated by TCRdb to about 2015). Library preparation employed the immunoSEQ multiplex PCR assay. TCRdb's version of the immuneACCESS table is confined to in-frame rearrangements and falls short of the full clone set. An unresolved V gene accounts for under half of the shortfall where checked; the remainder is of unknown origin. This sample includes tens of thousands of clones, and none of them was observed just once. 2% to 2.5% of the sample is in the top ten clones. The sequenced sample consisted of peripheral blood mononuclear cells. The receptors come from a person aged 18 to 70 in good health.

This clone came up many times. The CDR3 end falls 3 residues outside the read, so it is completed with the germline J gene. The rearrangement uses TRBV30 and TRBJ1-1; tentative D call: TRBD1 (6 bases). Trimming pared 6 bases from V and 4 bases from J, leaving 12 bases between. Germline CDR1 is GTSNPN and CDR2 is SVGIG (reference sequence). This CDR3 is built from 12 residues. The CDR3 spells CACNRDGTEAFF. CDR3 DNA (partial): TGTGCCTGTAACAGGGACGGCACTGAA. Full variable domain (missing parts from reference TRBV30 and TRBJ1-1): SQTIHQWPATLVQPVGSPLSLECTVEGTSNPNLYWYRQAAGRGLQLLFYSVGIGQISSEVPQNLSASRPQDRQFILSSKKLLLSDSGFYLCACNRDGTEAFFGQGTRLTVV.

This clone was picked up many times. The read ends 3 residues before the CDR3 terminus; that terminus is restored from the germline J gene. The V gene is TRBV5-1, the J gene TRBJ2-1, with 8 bases lining up with TRBD2. This CDR3 has 16 residues. The germline gives CDR1 SGHRS, CDR2 YFSETQ. J was trimmed by 3 bases and V by 0 bases; bases with no gene match: 5. The part of the CDR3 DNA that was read is TGCGCCAGCAGCTTGGTGAGCGGGACTAGCTACAATGAG. The encoded protein is CASSLVSGTSYNE. The CDR3 reads in full as CASSLVSGTSYNEQFF. Using reference TRBV5-1 and TRBJ2-1 for the parts outside the CDR3, the full variable domain is KAGVTQTPRYLIKTRGQQVTLSCSPISGHRSVSWYQQTPGQGLQFLFEYFSETQRNKGNFPGRFSGRQFSNSRSEMNVSTLELGDSALYLCASSLVSGTSYNEQFFGPGTRLTVL.

Ten or more counts support this clone. Sequencing ends 3 residues short of the CDR3 end; the germline J gene provides the rest. The chain recombines TRBV5-6 with TRBJ1-2, with unresolved D. CDR1 is SGHDT, CDR2 YYEEEE, per germline. V shed 0 bases and J shed 2 bases, with 8 bases lying between them. This CDR3 region has 14 residues. The DNA read from the CDR3 is TGTGCCAGCAGCTTGGCCGACTTGAACTATGGC. Translated: CASSLADLNYG. The entire CDR3 protein reads CASSLADLNYGYTF.

This clone was counted at least ten times. The read is 3 residues too short to cover the CDR3 end, so that end is filled in from the germline J gene. The chain employs TRBV5-1 and TRBJ2-7; TRBD1 agrees at 7 bases. V lost 4 bases and J lost 0; bases outside the gene matches: 10. Per germline, CDR1 SGHRS and CDR2 YFSETQ. This CDR3 has 16 amino acids. Partial CDR3 DNA: TGCGCCAGCAGCCCCGAGGGGACAGTCAGCTCCTACGAG. Protein product: CASSPEGTVSSYE. The CDR3 in full is CASSPEGTVSSYEQYF.

This clone was observed many times. Read data end 3 residues before the CDR3 end; the end is taken from the germline J gene. The chain uses TRBV20-1 and TRBJ2-3, with 10 bases matching TRBD2. This CDR3 spans 16 amino acids. The germline V gene has CDR1 DFQATT and CDR2 SNEGSKA (reference sequence). V was pared by 1 base and J by 0 bases, with 4 bases of the junction left unmatched. The covered CDR3 bases are TGCAGTGCTAGAGGTAGCGGGAGGATAAGCACAGATACG. Amino acids: CSARGSGRISTDT. The whole CDR3 protein reads CSARGSGRISTDTQYF.

This clone was seen many times. The read falls 3 residues short of the CDR3 end, and the missing part is taken from the germline J gene. The gene calls are TRBV6-1 and TRBJ2-1; TRBD2 matches 15 bases. Looked up from germline, CDR1 is MNHNS and CDR2 is SASEGT. J gave up 7 bases and V 0 bases, and 1 base lay outside the gene matches. This CDR3 spans 16 amino acids. The CDR3 bases that were read are TGTGCCAGCAGTGAAGCGGGGACTAGCGGGAGGAATGAG. Translated, it gives CASSEAGTSGRNE. The whole CDR3 protein reads CASSEAGTSGRNEQFF.

This clone was picked up a small number of times. The read gets to within 3 residues of the CDR3 end, and the germline J gene fills in the rest. The chain combines TRBV7-3 with TRBJ2-4, with 9 positions matching TRBD1. Germline CDR1 is SGHTA and CDR2 is FQGTGA. The CDR3 has 13 residues. The part of the CDR3 DNA that was read is TGTGCCAGCAGCTTAGGACAGGGGTATGGT. Encoded protein: CASSLGQGYG. The whole CDR3 reads CASSLGQGYGQYF.

This clone was seen ten or more times. Read sequence stops 3 residues before the CDR3 end, and the germline J gene provides the missing end. The chain uses TRBV19 and TRBJ2-1; 10 nucleotides line up with TRBD2. Germline loops: CDR1 LNHDA, CDR2 SQIVND (reference sequence). CDR3 length: 15 residues. The J segment lost 6 bases and the V segment lost 4 bases, leaving 6 bases of the junction unmatched. CDR3: CASSKRSSGSNEQFF. The part of the CDR3 DNA that was read is TGTGCCAGTAGTAAGCGATCTAGCGGGAGCAATGAG.

A word on this clone: The read halts 3 residues ahead of the CDR3 end, with the missing end drawn from the germline J gene. The chain recombines TRBV19 with TRBJ1-6; D might be TRBD1 (6 bases). Looked up from germline, CDR1 is LNHDA and CDR2 is SQIVND (reference sequence). This CDR3 comprises 15 residues. Deletions cut 3 bases from V and 7 bases from J, with 13 bases between. The CDR3 bases that were read are TGTGCCAGTAGTATCCGGGGGGCCGGGAATTCACCC. It translates to CASSIRGAGNSP. In full, the CDR3 is CASSIRGAGNSPLHF.

This clone was seen ten or more times. The read terminates 3 residues before the CDR3 end, so the remaining end is supplied by the germline J gene. This chain uses TRBV10-3 with TRBJ2-7; TRBD1 matches at 9 bases. The CDR3 covers 14 residues. CDR1 is ENHRY and CDR2 is SYGVKD in the germline V gene. Losses at the gene ends were 4 bases for V and 5 bases for J; bases not matched to a gene: 6. The chain's CDR3 is CAISGGDRVDEQYF. The sequenced part of the CDR3 DNA is TGTGCCATCAGTGGGGGGGACAGGGTTGACGAG.

This clone was observed many times. The CDR3 extends 3 residues past the end of the read, so its final part is completed from the germline J gene. The V and J genes are TRBV6-2 or TRBV6-3 and TRBJ2-7; possibly TRBD2 for D (5 bases). The CDR3 has 13 residues. Trimming left V 9 bases short and J 2 bases short, with 14 bases between. Germline values: CDR1 MNHEY, CDR2 SVGEGT. The sequenced CDR3 bases are TGTGCCAGTTCGGACCAGCGGCCCTACGAG. It translates to CASSDQRPYE. The whole CDR3 sequence reads CASSDQRPYEQYF.

This clone was detected ten times or more. The CDR3 end falls 3 residues outside the read, so it is completed with the germline J gene. This rearrangement joins TRBV30 to TRBJ2-3; unclear D gene. Germline V lookup: CDR1 GTSNPN, CDR2 SVGIG (reference sequence). The V end lost 4 bases, the J end lost 6 bases, and 14 bases lay between the germline ends. There are 13 residues in the CDR3. CDR3 bases read: TGTGCCTGGACGCCTGGTCTCCGGGATACG. Residues: CAWTPGLRDT. The CDR3 in full is CAWTPGLRDTQYF.

This clone was counted many times. Read sequence stops 3 residues before the CDR3 end, and the germline J gene provides the missing end. The rearrangement links TRBV5-1 to TRBJ2-7; D is unresolved. The germline gives CDR1 SGHRS, CDR2 YFSETQ. The CDR3 sequence is 14 residues long. Trimming stripped 0 bases from V and 2 bases from J, with 9 bases between. This CDR3 is CASSLDADTYEQYF. CDR3 DNA, as far as it was read: TGCGCCAGCAGCTTGGATGCAGACACCTACGAG.

This clone came up many times. The CDR3 end lies 3 residues beyond the end of the read and is filled in from the germline J gene. The V and J genes are TRBV5-1 and TRBJ1-5; a possible D gene is TRBD1 (6 bases). CDR1 and CDR2 (germline): SGHRS, YFSETQ. The V end lost 4 bases, the J end lost 2 bases, and 13 bases lay between the germline ends. This CDR3 contains 15 residues. The CDR3 bases that were read are TGCGCCAGCAGCCCCGGGGCAGGGGGCAATCAGCCC. This codes for CASSPGAGGNQP. The whole CDR3 reads CASSPGAGGNQPQHF.